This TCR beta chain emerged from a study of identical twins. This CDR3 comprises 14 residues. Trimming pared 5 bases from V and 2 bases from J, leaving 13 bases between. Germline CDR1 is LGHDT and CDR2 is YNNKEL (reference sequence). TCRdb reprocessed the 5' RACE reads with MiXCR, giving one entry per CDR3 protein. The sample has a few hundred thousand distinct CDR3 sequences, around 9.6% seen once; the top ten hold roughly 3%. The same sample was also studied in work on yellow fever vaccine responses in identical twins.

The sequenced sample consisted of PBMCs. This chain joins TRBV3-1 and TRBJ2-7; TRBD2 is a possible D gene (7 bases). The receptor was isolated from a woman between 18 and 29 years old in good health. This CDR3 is CASSDLGGPYEQYF. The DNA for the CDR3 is TGTGCCAGCAGCGATCTGGGGGGGCCCTACGAGCAGTACTTC.